The rows below give T cell receptor beta chains drawn from one sample of a study of T cell repertoires and HLA-DP antigens. Generated by immunoSEQ multiplex PCR, the TCRdb table keeps only in-frame clones and is missing some. This table holds approximately 100,000 clones, roughly nine tenths found once. For these TCRs, the target antigens are not known. The sequencing input was CD4+ T cells from PBMCs. These receptors were obtained from a man aged 45-65 years in good health and CMV-seronegative. Each CDR3 is given with its conserved first and last residue. D genes are given only for firm matches. Some rows have no size entry. The others give once, few or many, or a class for an expanded clone.

J,V,size,D,length,CDR3,DNA
TRBJ1-1,TRBV5-1,NA,TRBD1,14,CASSRGQVNTEAFF,TGCGCCAGCAGCCGGGGACAGGTGAACACTGAAGCTTTCTTT
TRBJ1-3,TRBV15,NA,NA,16,CATSSPHSGSGNTIYF,TGTGCCACCAGCAGCCCCCACTCGGGTTCTGGAAACACCATATATTTT
TRBJ2-2,TRBV7-2,NA,TRBD2,13,CASGGGVTGELFF,TGTGCCAGCGGGGGAGGGGTGACCGGGGAGCTGTTTTTT
TRBJ1-5,TRBV30,NA,NA,14,CAWSIREAGQPQHF,TGTGCCTGGAGTATCAGGGAGGCGGGTCAGCCCCAGCATTTT
TRBJ2-3,TRBV18,NA,NA,15,CASSPPESGTDTQYF,TGTGCCAGCTCACCACCGGAGAGCGGGACAGATACGCAGTATTTT
TRBJ2-7,TRBV5-1,few,TRBD2,14,CASSLLAGPGEQYF,TGCGCCAGCAGCTTGCTAGCGGGACCGGGGGAGCAGTACTTC
TRBJ2-7,TRBV28,NA,TRBD1,15,CASSPGTGGIYEQYF,TGTGCCAGCAGTCCGGGGACAGGGGGCATCTACGAGCAGTACTTC
TRBJ1-4,TRBV2,NA,TRBD1,15,CASSVDRGINEKLFF,TGTGCCAGCAGTGTGGACAGGGGAATTAATGAAAAACTGTTTTTT
TRBJ2-1,TRBV2,once,NA,13,CASSRLARDEQFF,TGTGCCAGCAGTCGGCTAGCGAGGGATGAGCAGTTCTTC
TRBJ1-1,TRBV6-5,NA,TRBD1,15,CASSFQGQVNTEAFF,TGTGCCAGCAGTTTCCAGGGACAGGTGAACACTGAAGCTTTCTTT
TRBJ1-1,TRBV6-6,NA,TRBD1,14,CASSSDRVDTEAFF,TGTGCCAGCAGTTCCGACAGGGTCGACACTGAAGCTTTCTTT
TRBJ1-1,TRBV27,NA,NA,13,CASSLRENTEAFF,TGTGCCAGCAGTCTCAGGGAGAACACTGAAGCTTTCTTT
TRBJ2-3,TRBV18,NA,NA,16,CASSPISAASTDTQYF,TGTGCCAGCTCACCCATTAGTGCAGCGAGCACAGATACGCAGTATTTT
TRBJ2-2,TRBV5-1,NA,NA,13,CASSNGGTGELFF,TGCGCCAGCTCAAACGGCGGCACCGGGGAGCTGTTTTTT
TRBJ2-2,TRBV5-1,few,TRBD2,16,CASRSGLAGGTGELFF,TGCGCCAGCAGAAGCGGACTAGCGGGGGGCACCGGGGAGCTGTTTTTT
TRBJ1-1,TRBV2,NA,NA,13,CASRETFNTEAFF,TGTGCCAGCAGGGAGACCTTTAACACTGAAGCTTTCTTT
TRBJ1-6,TRBV19,once,NA,14,CATREQGVGSPLHF,TGTGCCACCAGGGAACAGGGAGTGGGCTCACCCCTCCACTTT
TRBJ1-1,TRBV18,NA,TRBD1,15,CASSPRTGLNTEAFF,TGTGCCAGCTCACCGCGGACAGGTTTGAACACTGAAGCTTTCTTT
TRBJ2-5,TRBV18,NA,NA,12,CASSPDPPGQYF,TGTGCCAGCTCACCAGACCCGCCGGGGCAGTACTTC
TRBJ2-2,TRBV5-1,NA,NA,14,CASSLERVPGELFF,TGCGCCAGCAGCTTGGAGCGGGTCCCCGGGGAGCTGTTTTTT
TRBJ2-5,TRBV7-2,few,NA,14,CASSPPHRLETQYF,TGTGCCAGCAGCCCCCCCCACCGACTGGAGACCCAGTACTTC
TRBJ1-2,TRBV2,NA,NA,15,CASSSQTGGNYGYTF,TGTGCCAGCAGTTCTCAGACAGGCGGCAACTATGGCTACACCTTC
TRBJ2-3,TRBV9,NA,TRBD2,17,CASSVTSGIVSTDTQYF,TGTGCCAGCAGCGTGACTAGCGGGATCGTTAGCACAGATACGCAGTATTTT
TRBJ1-4,TRBV13,NA,NA,16,CASSLAGFSTNEKLFF,TGTGCCAGCAGCTTAGCAGGGTTCTCAACTAATGAAAAACTGTTTTTT